This is a list of T cell receptor beta chains from one sample in a study of T-cell reconstitution after alpha-beta-depleted transplantation in children. TCRdb recomputed calls from the PCR reads with MiXCR, one row per CDR3 protein. Among about 500,000 distinct CDR3 sequences listed, less than 35% were seen once. The sample here was PBMCs from the stem cell graft donor, taken from the stem cell graft. Every receptor here comes from a human donor who donated a stem cell graft to a child with aplastic anemia. Each CDR3 is given with its conserved first and last residue. D genes are given only for firm matches. Clone size is not always given. Where it is, it says once, few, many or a class for expanded clones.

size,V,J,D,CDR3,DNA
.,TRBV5-5,TRBJ2-2,.,CASSLLTGNTGELFF,TGTGCCAGCAGCCTCCTGACAGGAAACACCGGGGAGCTGTTTTTT
few,TRBV12-3/TRBV12-4,TRBJ1-1,TRBD1,CASRNRGTDLKAFF,TGTGCCAGCAGGAACCGGGGGACAGACCTAAAAGCTTTCTTT
.,TRBV25-1,TRBJ1-1,.,CASSEWMNTEAFF,TGTGCCAGCAGTGAATGGATGAACACTGAAGCTTTCTTT
.,TRBV18,TRBJ1-1,.,CASSQKAEQAFF,TGTGCCAGCTCACAGAAGGCCGAACAAGCTTTCTTT
.,TRBV7-9,TRBJ2-1,TRBD2,CASNPGGSYNEQFF,TGTGCCAGCAACCCGGGGGGCTCCTACAATGAGCAGTTCTTC
few,TRBV20-1,TRBJ2-1,TRBD2,CSAGGTSLDEQFF,TGCAGTGCTGGCGGGACTAGCTTAGATGAGCAGTTCTTC
few,TRBV7-7,TRBJ2-2,TRBD1,CASSSGTGNTGELFF,TGTGCCAGCAGCTCCGGGACAGGGAACACCGGGGAGCTGTTTTTT
.,TRBV28,TRBJ2-1,TRBD2,CASSSRTSVANEQFF,TGTGCCAGCAGTTCCCGGACTAGCGTTGCCAATGAGCAGTTCTTC
.,TRBV18,TRBJ1-1,.,CASSPRTMDTEAFF,TGTGCCAGCTCACCACGTACAATGGACACTGAAGCTTTCTTT
.,TRBV9,TRBJ2-1,TRBD2,CASSVFSGIDEQFF,TGTGCCAGCAGCGTTTTTAGCGGGATCGATGAGCAGTTCTTC
.,TRBV27,TRBJ2-3,TRBD1,CASSPSRDSLGSTQYF,TGTGCCAGCAGTCCCTCCCGGGACAGCCTTGGGAGTACGCAGTATTTT
few,TRBV12-3/TRBV12-4,TRBJ2-7,TRBD1,CASSLGGQGLSYEQYF,TGTGCCAGCAGTTTAGGGGGACAGGGGCTATCCTACGAGCAGTACTTC
few,TRBV27,TRBJ1-1,.,CASSFYGANTEAFF,TGTGCCAGCAGTTTCTATGGGGCGAACACTGAAGCTTTCTTT
.,TRBV10-3,TRBJ1-1,TRBD1,CAISRQGADTEAFF,TGTGCCATCAGCCGACAGGGGGCCGACACTGAAGCTTTCTTT
few,TRBV7-2,TRBJ2-1,.,CASSSLSGEQFF,TGTGCCAGCAGCTCCCTCAGTGGCGAGCAGTTCTTC
few,TRBV5-5,TRBJ2-3,TRBD2,CASSLKGGPDTQYF,TGTGCCAGCAGCTTGAAGGGAGGGCCCGATACGCAGTATTTT
few,TRBV18,TRBJ1-1,.,CASSKQENTEAFF,TGTGCCAGCTCAAAACAGGAGAACACTGAAGCTTTCTTT
.,TRBV20-1,TRBJ2-2,TRBD2,CSATSGPNTGELFF,TGCAGTGCTACTAGCGGGCCTAACACCGGGGAGCTGTTTTTT
many,TRBV7-2,TRBJ2-1,TRBD2,CASSSQSGATYNEQFF,TGTGCCAGCAGCTCACAAAGCGGGGCTACCTACAATGAGCAGTTCTTC
few,TRBV27,TRBJ2-1,TRBD2,CASSLTAGVYNEQFF,TGTGCCAGCAGTTTAACGGCGGGAGTATACAATGAGCAGTTCTTC
.,TRBV4-1,TRBJ2-2,.,CASSPSGLNTGELFF,TGCGCCAGCAGCCCGAGCGGGCTAAACACCGGGGAGCTGTTTTTT
.,TRBV2,TRBJ2-7,TRBD2,CASSRERESYEQYF,TGTGCCAGCAGTAGGGAGCGGGAGAGCTACGAGCAGTACTTC
.,TRBV29-1,TRBJ1-1,.,CSVWETGGTEAFF,TGCAGCGTATGGGAAACCGGGGGGACTGAAGCTTTCTTT
.,TRBV12-3/TRBV12-4,TRBJ2-5,.,CASSPRGEETQYF,TGTGCCAGCAGTCCCAGGGGGGAGGAGACCCAGTACTTC
.,TRBV28,TRBJ1-1,.,CASSLFATEAFF,TGTGCCAGCAGTTTATTTGCCACTGAAGCTTTCTTT
many,TRBV7-9,TRBJ2-1,.,CASSLGREQFF,TGTGCCAGCAGCTTAGGGCGTGAGCAGTTCTTC
.,TRBV5-1,TRBJ2-1,.,CASSLGEAPSSYNEQFF,TGCGCCAGCAGCTTGGGTGAAGCACCCAGCTCCTACAATGAGCAGTTCTTC
few,TRBV12-3/TRBV12-4,TRBJ2-1,.,CASRSPGIEQFF,TGTGCCAGCAGGTCCCCCGGTATTGAGCAGTTCTTC
.,TRBV5-1,TRBJ1-1,.,CASSIGTSRLSAEAFF,TGCGCCAGCAGCATCGGGACCTCTCGCCTCTCCGCTGAAGCTTTCTTT
.,TRBV7-9,TRBJ2-1,TRBD2,CASSLGGGGAEQFF,TGTGCCAGCAGCTTAGGTGGCGGGGGGGCTGAGCAGTTCTTC
.,TRBV21-1,TRBJ1-2,.,CASTGREEYGYTF,TGTGCCAGCACAGGCAGGGAAGAGTATGGCTACACCTTC
few,TRBV9,TRBJ2-1,TRBD2,CASSVDLAGSRGQFF,TGTGCCAGCAGCGTAGACCTAGCGGGGTCCCGGGGGCAGTTCTTC
few,TRBV18,TRBJ1-1,TRBD1,CASSPLAGQPNTEAFF,TGTGCCAGCTCACCATTGGCGGGACAGCCAAACACTGAAGCTTTCTTT
.,TRBV6-4,TRBJ2-3,TRBD2,CASSLLAGFPDTQYF,TGTGCCAGTAGTCTCTTAGCGGGATTCCCAGATACGCAGTATTTT
.,TRBV20-1,TRBJ2-1,TRBD2,CSARDSASGLYNEQFF,TGCAGTGCTAGAGATTCGGCTAGCGGGCTATACAATGAGCAGTTCTTC
few,TRBV29-1,TRBJ1-1,.,CSAFGRGRTEAFF,TGCAGCGCTTTTGGACGGGGGCGCACTGAAGCTTTCTTT
few,TRBV29-1,TRBJ1-5,TRBD1,CSVAPGGGNQPQHF,TGCAGCGTTGCTCCAGGGGGCGGCAATCAGCCCCAGCATTTT
.,TRBV27,TRBJ2-3,.,CASSLSAATDTQYF,TGTGCCAGCAGTTTGTCAGCGGCCACAGATACGCAGTATTTT